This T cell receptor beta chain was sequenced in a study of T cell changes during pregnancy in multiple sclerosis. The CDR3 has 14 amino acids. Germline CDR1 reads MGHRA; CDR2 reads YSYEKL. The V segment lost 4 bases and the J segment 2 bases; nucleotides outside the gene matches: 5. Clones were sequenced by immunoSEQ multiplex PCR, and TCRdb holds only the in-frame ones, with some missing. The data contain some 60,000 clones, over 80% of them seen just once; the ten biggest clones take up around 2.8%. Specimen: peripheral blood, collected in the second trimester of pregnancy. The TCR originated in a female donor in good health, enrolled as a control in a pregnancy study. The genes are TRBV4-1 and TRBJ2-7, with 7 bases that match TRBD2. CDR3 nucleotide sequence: TGCGCCAGCAGCCCCAGGGAGGGGCCCTACGAGCAGTACTTC. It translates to CASSPREGPYEQYF.